The 26 T cell receptor beta chains below all came from one sample that was sequenced in a study of spatial heterogeneity in lung cancer. Each CDR3 protein is one row after TCRdb ran MiXCR on the 5' RACE reads. Here the sample spans around 18,000 distinct CDR3 sequences, 4.5% to 7% being singletons. Time point denoted: sample taken at primary tumor resection. These receptors have no identified antigens. Findings and caveats of the study: How many expanded intratumoral alpha and beta TCRs were present tracked the tumor mutation count, which was a count of nonsynonymous mutations.

Sequencing used lung tumor tissue, obtained at surgery. Source of these receptors: a female donor with early-stage non-small cell lung cancer.

The table lists this clonotype with many counts. The chain has TRBV6-6 and TRBJ1-2; D uncertain. Germline V gene sequence: CDR1 MNHNY, CDR2 SVGAGI (reference sequence). Trimming stripped 2 bases from V and 0 bases from J, with 10 bases between. The CDR3 consists of 15 residues. The CDR3 DNA follows: TGTGCCAGCAGTTACAGCAGTTCTTCTAACTATGGCTACACCTTC. Amino acid sequence: CASSYSSSSNYGYTF.

This clonotype was seen ten or more times. The chain employs TRBV29-1 and TRBJ2-1, with a possible D match to TRBD1 (8 bases). The CDR3 is made up of 11 amino acids. Trimming stripped 6 bases from V and 9 bases from J, with 12 bases between. Looked up from germline, CDR1 is SQVTM and CDR2 is ANQGSEA. CDR3 loop: CSVNRGGEQFF. Here the CDR3 DNA reads TGCAGCGTCAACAGGGGGGGTGAGCAGTTCTTC.

This clonotype was detected ten times or more. The V call is TRBV19, the J call TRBJ2-2; either TRBD1 or TRBD2 may fit D (5 bases each). Germline CDR1 LNHDA, CDR2 SQIVND (reference sequence). The CDR3 contains 16 residues. The germline V and J ends were trimmed by 5 bases and 4 bases, with 17 bases remaining between them. The CDR3 DNA sequence: TGTGCCAGTAGTGGGACCGGGTCCATTTCCACCGGGGAGCTGTTTTTT. Translating gives CASSGTGSISTGELFF. Full variable domain (remainder filled in from reference TRBV19 and TRBJ2-2): DGGITQSPKYLFRKEGQNVTLSCEQNLNHDAMYWYRQDPGQGLRLIYYSQIVNDFQKGDIAEGYSVSREKKESFPLTVTSAQKNPTAFYLCASSGTGSISTGELFFGEGSRLTVL.

The table lists this clonotype with many counts. The V gene is TRBV14, the J gene TRBJ2-3, with D hard to call. Trimming stripped 4 bases from V and 6 bases from J, with 11 bases between. Germline V gene data show CDR1 as SGHDN and CDR2 as FVKESK. The CDR3 totals 13 residues. CDR3 DNA sequence: TGTGCCAGCAGCCGGAATGTCCAGGATACGCAGTATTTT. This gives the protein CASSRNVQDTQYF.

This clonotype appeared many times. A junction end diverges from the germline sequence, so it may reflect a read error. The chain uses TRBV27 and TRBJ2-7, with D unresolved. Germline V CDR1 and CDR2: MNHEY, SMNVEV (reference sequence). The CDR3 has 13 amino acids. CDR3 region: CASSFMTSSEQYF. CDR3 coding DNA: TGTGCCAGCAGTTTTATGACCTCCTCCGAGCAGTACTTC.

A few counts support this clonotype. V is TRBV5-4 and J is TRBJ2-7, with a weak D call TRBD1 (5 bases). V was cut by 4 bases and J by 3 bases, with 17 bases left in between. Germline CDR1 reads SGHNT; CDR2 reads YYREEE (reference sequence). The CDR3 has 15 amino acids. CDR3 bases: TGTGCCAGCAGCGGTAGGGGCAGGTCTAACTACGAGCAGTACTTC. Amino acid sequence: CASSGRGRSNYEQYF.

This clonotype appeared many times. V is TRBV2 and J is TRBJ2-1; D might be TRBD2 (5 bases). CDR1 SNHLY and CDR2 FYNNEI come from the germline V gene. The CDR3 covers 11 residues. V lost 5 bases to trimming and J lost 7 bases, with 6 bases between them. The CDR3 bases are TGTGCCAGCAGTCCGGGGAATGAGCAGTTCTTC. This translates into CASSPGNEQFF.

The chain employs TRBV6-6 and TRBJ2-7, with D perhaps TRBD2 (5 bases). CDR3 length: 13 residues. Trimming took off 3 bases at V and 7 bases at J, with 13 bases between the two ends. CDR1 and CDR2 (germline): MNHNY, SVGAGI (reference sequence). CDR3 loop: CASSYGGEREQYF. The DNA for the CDR3 is TGTGCCAGCAGTTATGGTGGGGAGAGGGAGCAGTACTTC.

This clonotype showed up many times. V is TRBV6-2 or TRBV6-3 and J is TRBJ2-2, with 12 positions matching TRBD2. Trimming removed 6 bases from V and 4 bases from J; junction bases left unmatched: 9. Germline values: CDR1 MNHEY, CDR2 SVGEGT. This CDR3 has 17 residues. CDR3 sequence reads: CASRPSPGLAGTGELFF. For the CDR3, the DNA is TGTGCCAGCAGGCCCTCCCCGGGACTAGCGGGCACCGGGGAGCTGTTTTTT.

This clonotype was picked up a small number of times. The J gene is TRBJ2-1, the V gene TRBV20-1, with D unclear. V was shortened by 3 bases and J by 0 bases, with 12 bases between the two germline ends. Germline V CDR1 and CDR2: DFQATT, SNEGSKA (reference sequence). This CDR3 comprises 15 residues. CDR3 protein: CSASALRSSYNEQFF. In DNA form, the CDR3 reads TGCAGTGCTAGCGCCCTTCGAAGCTCCTACAATGAGCAGTTCTTC.

This clonotype came up many times. The chain combines TRBV7-9 with TRBJ2-3; 10 nucleotides match TRBD1. The ends lost 4 bases at V and 1 base at J; junction bases unmatched: 2. The V gene's germline CDR1 is SEHNR and CDR2 FQNEAQ (reference sequence). The CDR3 spans 15 residues. CDR3 sequence (DNA): TGTGCCAGCAGCTATGGGACAGGGGGCACAGATACGCAGTATTTT. Its translation is CASSYGTGGTDTQYF.

This clonotype appeared many times. In DNA, the CDR3 is TGTGCCAGCAGTGGACAGGGGGTTGGCACAGATACGCAGTATTTT. Amino acids: CASSGQGVGTDTQYF. The chain recombines TRBV2 with TRBJ2-3; 9 positions agree with TRBD1. Germline assignment: CDR1 SNHLY and CDR2 FYNNEI. The CDR3 contains 15 residues. The trim removed 4 bases at V and 1 base at J, leaving 3 bases unmatched. Full variable domain (outside the CDR3, taken from reference TRBV2 and TRBJ2-3): EPEVTQTPSHQVTQMGQEVILRCVPISNHLYFYWYRQILGQKVEFLVSFYNNEISEKSEIFDDQFSVERPDGSNFTLKIRSTKLEDSAMYFCASSGQGVGTDTQYFGPGTRLTVL.

This clonotype was counted between two and nine times. This chain links TRBV20-1 with TRBJ2-7; 7 bases map to TRBD1. V shed 3 bases, J shed 6 bases, and the junction held 11 bases outside the gene matches. Germline V gene sequence: CDR1 DFQATT, CDR2 SNEGSKA (reference sequence). The CDR3 is made up of 14 amino acids. The CDR3: CSASPTGHQAEQYF. CDR3 nucleotides: TGCAGTGCTAGCCCGACAGGGCATCAGGCCGAGCAGTACTTC.

By proportion, this clonotype is medium-sized (0.01 to 0.1%). The chain joins TRBV5-6 to TRBJ2-7; D may be TRBD1 or TRBD2 (5 bases each). Germline V gives CDR1 SGHDT, CDR2 YYEEEE. The CDR3 extends over 13 amino acids. V shed 3 bases and J shed 3 bases, with 10 bases lying between them. The CDR3 DNA is TGTGCCAGCAGCTCCGGGACCTACTACGAGCAGTACTTC. It specifies CASSSGTYYEQYF.

This clonotype was detected a few times. This chain uses TRBV20-1 with TRBJ2-7; 11 bases align to TRBD2. After removal of 0 bases from V and 3 bases from J, the junction contained 1 base not matched to a gene. CDR1 and CDR2 from the germline V gene are DFQATT and SNEGSKA (reference sequence). CDR3 length equals 14 residues. The CDR3 loop is CSARDLAGGYEQYF. The CDR3 nucleotides are TGCAGTGCTAGAGATCTAGCGGGAGGCTACGAGCAGTACTTC.

The chain employs TRBV6-1 and TRBJ2-1, with D uncertain. Germline V gene sequence: CDR1 MNHNS, CDR2 SASEGT. V was cut by 8 bases and J by 6 bases, with 17 bases left in between. This CDR3 comprises 14 residues. The CDR3: CASSRRPEPNEQFF. CDR3 bases: TGTGCCAGCTCTAGAAGGCCAGAGCCCAATGAGCAGTTCTTC.

This clonotype has ten or more counts. The genes are TRBV6-6 and TRBJ1-1; no firm D call. This CDR3 is built from 16 residues. With 0 bases removed from V and 1 base from J, the gap between germline ends came to 12 bases. Per the germline V gene, CDR1 is MNHNY and CDR2 is SVGAGI (reference sequence). CDR3 amino acids: CASSYSHSGENTEAFF. CDR3 DNA: TGTGCCAGCAGTTACTCGCATAGCGGTGAGAACACTGAAGCTTTCTTT.

Only a few counts were recorded for this clonotype. A read error may explain this, as a much larger clone is one base away. The chain has TRBV2 and TRBJ1-2; weak D call: TRBD1 (6 bases). The CDR3 length is 14 residues. Germline V gives CDR1 SNHLY, CDR2 FYNNEI. Trimming removed 3 bases from V and 6 bases from J, with 14 bases in between. As DNA, the CDR3 is TGTGCCAGCAGTGATATCGGGGGCTTCGATGGCTACACCTTC. It translates to CASSDIGGFDGYTF.

This clonotype is labeled as medium-sized (0.01 to 0.1%). The chain uses TRBV10-2 and TRBJ2-3; 9 nucleotides align to TRBD1. After removal of 8 bases from V and 6 bases from J, the junction contained 3 bases not matched to a gene. Germline loops: CDR1 WSHSY, CDR2 SAAADI. CDR3 length: 12 residues. In nucleotides, the CDR3 is TGCGCCAGCGGAGGACAGGGGGATACGCAGTATTTT. Protein product: CASGGQGDTQYF.

This clonotype is judged medium-sized. This chain connects TRBV5-1 to TRBJ2-1; 10 bases agree with TRBD2. Germline assignment: CDR1 SGHRS and CDR2 YFSETQ. Trimming cost V 4 bases and J 2 bases; bases outside gene matches: 6. The length of the CDR3 is 16 residues. CDR3 residues: CASSPSLAGAYNEQFF. The CDR3 DNA reads TGCGCCAGCAGCCCCTCCCTAGCGGGAGCCTACAATGAGCAGTTCTTC.

This clonotype is medium-sized in the sample. The rearrangement links TRBV10-3 to TRBJ2-1, with D possibly called TRBD1 or TRBD2 (5 bases each). V was shortened by 2 bases and J by 2 bases, with 25 bases between the two germline ends. CDR1 and CDR2 (germline): ENHRY, SYGVKD. The CDR3 totals 20 residues. The CDR3, as DNA: TGTGCCATCAGTGAGCCGAGCGGACGTCGTCGGGACGGAACCTACAATGAGCAGTTCTTC. It encodes CAISEPSGRRRDGTYNEQFF.

This clonotype came up a few times. The rearrangement links TRBV7-6 to TRBJ2-1; unclear D gene. Trimming stripped 1 base from V and 10 bases from J, with 8 bases between. This CDR3 region has 12 residues. Germline assignment: CDR1 SGHVS and CDR2 FNYEAQ. CDR3 residues: CASSLGRIEQFF. The CDR3 DNA sequence: TGTGCCAGCAGCTTAGGACGGATCGAGCAGTTCTTC. Based on the CDR3 plus reference TRBV7-6 and TRBJ2-1, the full variable domain is GAGVSQSPRYKVTKRGQDVALRCDPISGHVSLYWYRQALGQGPEFLTYFNYEAQQDKSGLPNDRFSAERPEGSISTLTIQRTEQRDSAMYRCASSLGRIEQFFGPGTRLTVL.

This clonotype has at least ten counts. V is TRBV5-1 and J is TRBJ2-5; 7 nucleotides match TRBD2. Germline assignment: CDR1 SGHRS and CDR2 YFSETQ. V shed 4 bases, J shed 5 bases, and the junction held 8 bases outside the gene matches. This CDR3 is built from 14 residues. This CDR3 reads CASSGASGGETQYF. The CDR3 region has the DNA TGCGCCAGCAGCGGGGCTAGCGGCGGTGAGACCCAGTACTTC.

This clonotype came up many times. V gene TRBV28 combines with J gene TRBJ2-7; D perhaps matches TRBD2 (5 bases). The CDR3 extends over 15 amino acids. CDR1 MDHEN and CDR2 SYDVKM come from the germline V gene. The V gene lost 2 bases and the J gene lost 6 bases, with 17 bases spanning the gap. Written as DNA, the CDR3 is TGTGCCAGCAGTTTACGAGGGTTACCCCTCCGCGAGCAGTACTTC. Translation: CASSLRGLPLREQYF.

V usage is TRBV20-1 and J usage is TRBJ1-5, with D hard to call. The CDR3 is 14 amino acids. The germline gives CDR1 DFQATT, CDR2 SNEGSKA (reference sequence). With 6 bases removed from V and 5 bases from J, the gap between germline ends came to 17 bases. The CDR3 sequence: CSASGIKVDQPQHF. The CDR3, as DNA: TGCAGTGCGTCCGGGATCAAGGTAGATCAGCCCCAGCATTTT.

This clonotype showed up just a few times. The chain couples TRBV20-1 to TRBJ2-1; D perhaps matches TRBD1 (5 bases). Germline-derived CDR1 and CDR2 are DFQATT and SNEGSKA (reference sequence). V was pared by 5 bases and J by 10 bases, with 9 bases between. This CDR3 is 10 amino acids long. DNA for the CDR3: TGCAGTGCTGGGGCGGCGGAGCAGTTCTTC. This gives the protein CSAGAAEQFF.